The clone carrying this TCR beta chain was seen a single time. This entry comes from a study of technical replicates of blood from several donors. Germline V lookup: CDR1 LNHDA, CDR2 SQIVND (reference sequence). The CDR3 spans 16 residues. V dropped 9 bases and J dropped 0; count of bases not matched to a gene: 10. Libraries were prepared by immunoSEQ multiplex PCR; TCRdb keeps only in-frame clonotypes and omits some of them. The profile covers 84,000 or so clones, with 94% appearing a single time and around 0.25% taken by the ten largest. The sequenced material came from T cells isolated from PBMCs. This TCR was recovered from a human donor in good health. The chain recombines TRBV19 with TRBJ1-5; TRBD1 aligns across 8 bases. This CDR3 reads CASGQGAPYSNQPQHF. In nucleotides, the CDR3 is TGTGCCAGCGGACAGGGAGCCCCTTATAGCAATCAGCCCCAGCATTTT.